This is a list of T cell receptor beta chains from one sample in a study of regulatory T cells in long-lasting Graves disease. TCRdb fed the multiplex PCR reads into MiXCR, producing one record per CDR3 protein. In the table there are hundreds of thousands of distinct CDR3 sequences, less than 25% of which are singletons. This specimen was peripheral blood mononuclear cells (PBMCs), taken when the disease was refractory, from a patient treated with antithyroid drugs. The receptors derive from a female donor with Graves disease. Both conserved end residues are part of each CDR3. The D gene is left open where the match is weak. Clone size is not always given. Where it is, it says once, few, many or a class for expanded clones.

size	D	V	length	J	DNA	CDR3
many	NA	TRBV7-2	12	TRBJ2-5	TGTGCCAGCAGCTTAGTTACGGAGACCCAGTACTTC	CASSLVTETQYF
few	NA	TRBV25-1	13	TRBJ1-1	TGTGCCAGCAGTGCCCAGGCTAACACTGAAGCTTTCTTT	CASSAQANTEAFF
few	NA	TRBV6-5	15	TRBJ2-4	TGTGCCAGCAGTTCCGGACAGTGGGCCAAAAACATTCAGTACTTC	CASSSGQWAKNIQYF
NA	NA	TRBV24-1	13	TRBJ2-4	TGTGCCACCAGTGAACCTACAGGGATCATTCAGTACTTC	CATSEPTGIIQYF
NA	NA	TRBV6-1	15	TRBJ1-5	TGTGCCAGCATGAGTGGCAGTATTAGCAATCAGCCCCAGCATTTT	CASMSGSISNQPQHF
many	NA	TRBV6-1	13	TRBJ2-7	TGTGCCAGCCATCCCGGGACTCGGAGTGAGCAGTACTTC	CASHPGTRSEQYF
NA	TRBD1	TRBV5-8	14	TRBJ2-7	TGTGCCAGCACCTGGACAGGGAGCTCCTACGAGCAGTACTTC	CASTWTGSSYEQYF
many	NA	TRBV28	14	TRBJ2-2	TGTGCCAGCAGTCAGCCGACACGCACCGGGGAGCTGTTTTTT	CASSQPTRTGELFF
NA	TRBD2	TRBV12-3/TRBV12-4	15	TRBJ2-5	TGTGCCAGCAGTTTAGCGGGAGGGCCGGGGAAGACCCAGTACTTC	CASSLAGGPGKTQYF
many	NA	TRBV12-3/TRBV12-4	12	TRBJ1-1	TGTGCCAGCAGGGCGATGAACACTGAAGCTTTCTTT	CASRAMNTEAFF
NA	TRBD2	TRBV28	14	TRBJ2-1	TGTGCCAGCAGTTTATCGGCTAGCGGGGCCGAGCAGTTCTTC	CASSLSASGAEQFF
many	NA	TRBV10-3	12	TRBJ2-2	TGTGCCATCAGACGGGAGACCGGGGAGCTGTTTTTT	CAIRRETGELFF
many	NA	TRBV6-1	11	TRBJ2-5	TGTGCCAGCGAGTATCAAGTGACCCAGTACTTC	CASEYQVTQYF
many	NA	TRBV6-1	14	TRBJ1-1	TGTGCCAGCAGTGAAGCGCGACTCAGCACTGAAGCTTTCTTT	CASSEARLSTEAFF
many	TRBD2	TRBV7-9	14	TRBJ2-5	TGTGCCAGCAGCGCGGGACTATTGAAAGAGACCCAGTACTTC	CASSAGLLKETQYF
many	NA	TRBV11-2	13	TRBJ2-5	TGTGCCAGCAGCTTATTCCAGGGGAAGACCCAGTACTTC	CASSLFQGKTQYF
few	NA	TRBV5-1	14	TRBJ1-1	TGCGCCAGCAGCCCTCAGGGTGGTGTCACTGAAGCTTTCTTT	CASSPQGGVTEAFF
NA	NA	TRBV7-8	16	TRBJ1-2	TGTGCCAGCAGCTTAGTTAGGCCACCCCTCCCTTTGGGCTACACCTTC	CASSLVRPPLPLGYTF
few	NA	TRBV7-2	13	TRBJ2-7	TGTGCCAGCAGCCTGACAAGCGATGGCGAGCAGTACTTC	CASSLTSDGEQYF
many	TRBD2	TRBV2	13	TRBJ2-1	TGTGCCAGCACCGGGGGGTATAGCAATGAGCAGTTCTTC	CASTGGYSNEQFF
few	TRBD1	TRBV30	13	TRBJ2-7	TGTGCCTGGCAGACAGGGGATTCCTACGAGCAGTACTTC	CAWQTGDSYEQYF
many	NA	TRBV2	11	TRBJ2-7	TGTGCCAGCATGGAGGGGTACGAGCAGTACTTC	CASMEGYEQYF
NA	TRBD1	TRBV4-1	15	TRBJ2-5	TGCGCCAGCACTTTGACGACAGGGTCCCCAGAGACCCAGTACTTC	CASTLTTGSPETQYF